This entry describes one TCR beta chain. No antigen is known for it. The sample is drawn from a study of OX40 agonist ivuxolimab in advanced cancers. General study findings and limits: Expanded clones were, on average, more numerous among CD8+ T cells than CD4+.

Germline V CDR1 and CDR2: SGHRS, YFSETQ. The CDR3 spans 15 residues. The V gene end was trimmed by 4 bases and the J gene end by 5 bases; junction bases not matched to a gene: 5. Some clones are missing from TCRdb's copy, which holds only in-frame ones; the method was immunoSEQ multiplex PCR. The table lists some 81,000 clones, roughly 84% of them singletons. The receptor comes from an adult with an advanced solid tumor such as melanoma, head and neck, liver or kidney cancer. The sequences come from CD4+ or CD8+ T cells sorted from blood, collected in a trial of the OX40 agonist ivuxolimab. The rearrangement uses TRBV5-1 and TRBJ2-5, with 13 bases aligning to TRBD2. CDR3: CASSPGLAGRETQYF. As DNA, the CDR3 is TGCGCCAGCAGCCCGGGACTAGCGGGGAGGGAGACCCAGTACTTC.